This TCR beta chain originates from a study of cytomegalovirus exposure and HLA in healthy donors. CDR1 is MDHEN and CDR2 is SYDVKM in the germline V gene. V was clipped by 3 bases and J by 4 bases, with 9 bases between them. CDR3 length: 13 residues. The PCR employed 60 Vbeta primers together with 13 Jbeta primers. The data were produced by immunoSEQ multiplex PCR, yet TCRdb's version contains in-frame clones alone and is incomplete. The sample yields 100,000 to 150,000 clones, around 80% seen once. The V and J genes are TRBV28 and TRBJ2-5; possible D gene TRBD1, 5 bases. Sequenced: PBMCs. The TCR originated in a young man in good health and CMV-seropositive. Here the CDR3 DNA reads TGTGCCAGCAGTTTCGCAGGGCGAGAGACCCAGTACTTC. Its translation: CASSFAGRETQYF. The whole variable domain, filled in from reference TRBV28 and TRBJ2-5, reads DVKVTQSSRYLVKRTGEKVFLECVQDMDHENMFWYRQDPGLGLRLIYFSYDVKMKEKGDIPEGYSVSREKKERFSLILESASTNQTSMYLCASSFAGRETQYFGPGTRLLVL.